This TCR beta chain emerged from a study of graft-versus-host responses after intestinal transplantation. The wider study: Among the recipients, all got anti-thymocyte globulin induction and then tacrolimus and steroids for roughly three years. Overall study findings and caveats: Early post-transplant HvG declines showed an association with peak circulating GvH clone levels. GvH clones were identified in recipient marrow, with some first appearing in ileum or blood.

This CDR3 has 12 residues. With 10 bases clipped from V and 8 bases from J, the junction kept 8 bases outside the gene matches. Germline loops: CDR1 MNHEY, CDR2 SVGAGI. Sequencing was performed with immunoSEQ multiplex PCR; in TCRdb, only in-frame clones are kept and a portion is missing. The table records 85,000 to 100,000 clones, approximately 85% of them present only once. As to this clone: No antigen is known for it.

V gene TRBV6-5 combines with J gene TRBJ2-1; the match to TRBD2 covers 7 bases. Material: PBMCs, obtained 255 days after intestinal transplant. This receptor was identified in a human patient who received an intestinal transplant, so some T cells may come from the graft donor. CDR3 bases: TGTGCCACCCTGGGGGAGGGTGATGAGCAGTTCTTC. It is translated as CATLGEGDEQFF.